Ten or more counts support the clone carrying this T cell receptor beta chain. In germline, CDR1 is DFQATT, CDR2 SNEGSKA (reference sequence). The CDR3 totals 16 residues. V trimming: 6 bases; J trimming: 2 bases; junction bases outside the gene matches: 12. This sample stems from a study of patients and donors after allogeneic stem cell transplantation. Using its own MiXCR run on the RT-PCR reads, TCRdb lists one record per CDR3 protein. The sample yields 200,000 to 250,000 distinct CDR3 sequences, 14% seen once. The sequence came from a human donor who was either an allogeneic HSCT recipient or a stem cell or donor lymphocyte infusion donor (not recorded which). It is not recorded whose cells these are; they may come from a transplant donor. This chain links TRBV20-1 with TRBJ1-5, with 8 bases aligning to TRBD1. The sequencing sample was made of blood, either unsorted or a sorted T cell fraction (not recorded which). The CDR3 reads CSATTGGSFGNQPQHF. Here the CDR3 DNA reads TGCAGTGCAACCACAGGGGGAAGTTTCGGCAATCAGCCCCAGCATTTT.